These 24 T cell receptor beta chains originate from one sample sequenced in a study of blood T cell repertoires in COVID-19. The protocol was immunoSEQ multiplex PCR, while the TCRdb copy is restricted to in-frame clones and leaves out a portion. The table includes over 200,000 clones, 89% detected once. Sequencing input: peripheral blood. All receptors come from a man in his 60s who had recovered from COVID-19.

CDR3 sequence reads: CASSYMGRKQSYEQYF. The DNA of the CDR3 is TGTGCCAGCAGTTACATGGGGAGAAAGCAGTCCTACGAGCAGTACTTC. The V and J genes are TRBV6-6 and TRBJ2-7, with D perhaps TRBD2 (5 bases). Germline V gives CDR1 MNHNY, CDR2 SVGAGI (reference sequence). The V end was cut by 2 bases, the J end by 1 base, with 15 bases between. The CDR3 is made up of 16 amino acids.

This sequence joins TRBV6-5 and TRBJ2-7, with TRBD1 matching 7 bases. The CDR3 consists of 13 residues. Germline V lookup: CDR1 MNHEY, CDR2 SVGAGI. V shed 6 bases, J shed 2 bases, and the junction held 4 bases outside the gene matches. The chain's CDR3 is CASSRDRAYEQYF. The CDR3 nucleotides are TGTGCCAGCAGCCGGGACAGAGCCTACGAGCAGTACTTC.

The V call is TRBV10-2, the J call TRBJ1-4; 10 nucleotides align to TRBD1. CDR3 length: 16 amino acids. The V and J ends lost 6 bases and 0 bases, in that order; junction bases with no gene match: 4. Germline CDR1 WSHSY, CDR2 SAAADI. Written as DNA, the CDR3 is TGCGCCAGCAGCCCCGGGACAGGGGCAACTAATGAAAAACTGTTTTTT. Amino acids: CASSPGTGATNEKLFF.

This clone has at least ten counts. The CDR3 protein is CASSFGLAGFYEQYF. Here the CDR3 DNA reads TGTGCCAGCAGCTTCGGACTAGCGGGGTTCTACGAGCAGTACTTC. J is TRBJ2-7 and V is TRBV11-2; the match to TRBD2 covers 12 bases. Germline CDR1 SGHAT, CDR2 FQNNGV. V lost 3 bases and J lost 3; bases outside the gene matches: 3. The CDR3 extends over 15 amino acids.

The CDR3 coding sequence is TGTGCCAGCAGCTCTAACACCGGAGGTACGCAGTATTTT. This translates into CASSSNTGGTQYF. This chain links TRBV9 with TRBJ2-3; tentative D call: TRBD2 (5 bases). With 4 bases removed from V and 8 bases from J, the gap between germline ends came to 14 bases. Germline lookup yields CDR1 SGDLS and CDR2 YYNGEE. CDR3 length: 13 amino acids.

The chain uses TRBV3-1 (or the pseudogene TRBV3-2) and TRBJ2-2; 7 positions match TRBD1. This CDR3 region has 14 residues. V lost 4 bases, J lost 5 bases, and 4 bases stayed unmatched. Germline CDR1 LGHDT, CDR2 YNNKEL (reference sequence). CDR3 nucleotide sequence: TGTGCCAGCAGCCGACAGGGTTCAACCGGGGAGCTGTTTTTT. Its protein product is CASSRQGSTGELFF.

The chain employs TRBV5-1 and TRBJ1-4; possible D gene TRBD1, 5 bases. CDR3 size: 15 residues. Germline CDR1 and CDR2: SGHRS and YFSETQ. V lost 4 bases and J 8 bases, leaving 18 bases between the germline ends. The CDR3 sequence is CASSPTAGSFEKLFF. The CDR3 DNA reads TGCGCCAGCAGCCCAACCGCAGGGTCCTTCGAAAAACTGTTTTTT.

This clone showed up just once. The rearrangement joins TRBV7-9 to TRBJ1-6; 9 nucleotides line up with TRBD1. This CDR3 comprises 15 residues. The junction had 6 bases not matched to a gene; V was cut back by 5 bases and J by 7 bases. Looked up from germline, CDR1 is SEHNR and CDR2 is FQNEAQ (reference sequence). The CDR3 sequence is CASSRGTGINSPLHF. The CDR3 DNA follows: TGTGCCAGCAGCAGAGGGACAGGGATAAATTCACCCCTCCACTTT.

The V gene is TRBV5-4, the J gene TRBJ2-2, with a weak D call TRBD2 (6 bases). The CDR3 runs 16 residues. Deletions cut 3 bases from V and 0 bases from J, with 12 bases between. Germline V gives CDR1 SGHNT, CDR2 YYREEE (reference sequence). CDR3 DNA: TGTGCCAGCAGCTCCTCGGGCGGGGCGAACACCGGGGAGCTGTTTTTT. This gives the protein CASSSSGGANTGELFF. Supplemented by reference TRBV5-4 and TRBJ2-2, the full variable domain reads ETGVTQSPTHLIKTRGQQVTLRCSSQSGHNTVSWYQQALGQGPQFIFQYYREEENGRGNFPPRFSGLQFPNYSSELNVNALELDDSALYLCASSSSGGANTGELFFGEGSRLTVL.

CDR3 sequence (DNA): TGTGCCAGCTCACCAGGGCGGGAGGGTTACGAGCAGTACTTC. This codes for CASSPGREGYEQYF. The chain joins TRBV18 to TRBJ2-7; 9 bases agree with TRBD2. CDR3 length: 14 amino acids. Per the germline V gene, CDR1 is KGHSH and CDR2 is LQKENI. V dropped 2 bases and J dropped 4; count of bases not matched to a gene: 3.

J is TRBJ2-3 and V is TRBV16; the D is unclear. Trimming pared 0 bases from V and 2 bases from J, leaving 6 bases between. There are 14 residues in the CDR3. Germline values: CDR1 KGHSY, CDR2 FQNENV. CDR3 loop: CASSQSQATDTQYF. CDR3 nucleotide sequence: TGTGCCAGCAGCCAATCCCAAGCCACAGATACGCAGTATTTT.

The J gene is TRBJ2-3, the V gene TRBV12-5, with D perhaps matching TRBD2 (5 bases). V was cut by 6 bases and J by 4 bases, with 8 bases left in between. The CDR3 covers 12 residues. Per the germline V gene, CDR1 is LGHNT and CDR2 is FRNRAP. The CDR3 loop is CASGTDSDTQYF. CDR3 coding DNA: TGTGCTAGTGGAACGGACTCAGATACGCAGTATTTT.

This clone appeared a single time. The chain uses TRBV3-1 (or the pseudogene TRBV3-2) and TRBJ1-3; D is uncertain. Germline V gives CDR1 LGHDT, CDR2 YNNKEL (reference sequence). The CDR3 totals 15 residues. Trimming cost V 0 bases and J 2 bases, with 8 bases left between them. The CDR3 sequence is CASSQDYGTGNTIYF. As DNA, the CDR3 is TGTGCCAGCAGCCAAGATTACGGGACTGGAAACACCATATATTTT.

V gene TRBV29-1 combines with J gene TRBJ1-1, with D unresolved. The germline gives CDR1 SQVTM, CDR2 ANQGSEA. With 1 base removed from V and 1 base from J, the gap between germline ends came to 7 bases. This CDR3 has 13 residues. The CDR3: CSVEGERNTEAFF. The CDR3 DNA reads TGCAGCGTTGAAGGCGAAAGGAACACTGAAGCTTTCTTT.

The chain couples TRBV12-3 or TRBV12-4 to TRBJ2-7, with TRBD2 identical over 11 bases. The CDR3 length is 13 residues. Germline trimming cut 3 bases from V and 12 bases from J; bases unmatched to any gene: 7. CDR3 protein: CASSLRASGRLYF. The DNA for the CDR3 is TGTGCCAGCAGTTTGAGGGCTAGCGGGAGGCTGTACTTC.

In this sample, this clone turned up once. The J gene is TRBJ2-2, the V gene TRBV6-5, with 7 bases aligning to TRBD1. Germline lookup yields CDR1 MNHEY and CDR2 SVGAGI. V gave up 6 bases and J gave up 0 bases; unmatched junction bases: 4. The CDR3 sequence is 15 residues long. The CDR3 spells CASRAQGTNTGELFF. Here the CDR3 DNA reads TGTGCCAGCAGGGCACAGGGGACGAACACCGGGGAGCTGTTTTTT.

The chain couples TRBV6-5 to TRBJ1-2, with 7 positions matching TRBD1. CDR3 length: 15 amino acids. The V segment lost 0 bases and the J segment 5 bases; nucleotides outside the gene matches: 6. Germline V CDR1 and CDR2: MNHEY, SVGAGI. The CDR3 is CASSYSLRGRYGYTF. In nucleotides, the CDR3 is TGTGCCAGCAGTTACTCTCTGAGGGGGCGTTATGGCTACACCTTC.

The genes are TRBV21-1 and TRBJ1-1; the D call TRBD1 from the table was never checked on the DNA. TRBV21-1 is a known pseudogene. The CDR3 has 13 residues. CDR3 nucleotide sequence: TGTGCCAGCAGCAAAGTAGCAGGGTTCGAAGCTTTCTTT. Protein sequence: CASSKVAGFEAFF.

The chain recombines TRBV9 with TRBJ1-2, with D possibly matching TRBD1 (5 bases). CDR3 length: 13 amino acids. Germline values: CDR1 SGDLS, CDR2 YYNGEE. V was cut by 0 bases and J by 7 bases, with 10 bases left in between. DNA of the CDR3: TGTGCCAGCAGCGTAGCTCAGGGTGGTGGCTACACCTTC. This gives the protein CASSVAQGGGYTF.

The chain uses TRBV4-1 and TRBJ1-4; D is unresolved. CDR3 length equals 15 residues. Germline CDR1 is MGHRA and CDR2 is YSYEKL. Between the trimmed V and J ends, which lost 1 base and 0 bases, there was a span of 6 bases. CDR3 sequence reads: CASSQGGSTNEKLFF. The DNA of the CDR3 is TGCGCCAGCAGCCAAGGAGGCTCAACTAATGAAAAACTGTTTTTT.

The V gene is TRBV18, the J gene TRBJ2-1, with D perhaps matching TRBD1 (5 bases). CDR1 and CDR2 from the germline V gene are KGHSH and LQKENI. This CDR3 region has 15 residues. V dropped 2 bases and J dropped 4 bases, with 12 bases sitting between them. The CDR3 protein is CASSPMTAFYNEQFF. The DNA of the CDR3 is TGTGCCAGCTCACCAATGACAGCCTTTTACAATGAGCAGTTCTTC.

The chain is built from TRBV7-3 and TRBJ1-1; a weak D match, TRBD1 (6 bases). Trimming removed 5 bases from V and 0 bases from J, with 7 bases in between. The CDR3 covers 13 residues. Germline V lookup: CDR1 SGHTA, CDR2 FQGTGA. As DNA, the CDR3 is TGTGCCAGCAGCCGGACAGTGAACACTGAAGCTTTCTTT. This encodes CASSRTVNTEAFF.

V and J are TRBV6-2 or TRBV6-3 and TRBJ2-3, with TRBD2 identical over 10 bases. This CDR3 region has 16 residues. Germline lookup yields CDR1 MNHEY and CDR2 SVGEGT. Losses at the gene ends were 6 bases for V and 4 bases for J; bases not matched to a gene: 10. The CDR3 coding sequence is TGTGCCAGCAGCGTGACTAGCGGGTTTCGCCCAGATACGCAGTATTTT. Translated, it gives CASSVTSGFRPDTQYF.

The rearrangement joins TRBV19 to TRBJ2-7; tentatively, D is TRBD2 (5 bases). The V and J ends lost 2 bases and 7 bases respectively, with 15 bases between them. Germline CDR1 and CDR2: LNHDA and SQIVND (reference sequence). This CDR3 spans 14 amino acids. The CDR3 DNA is TGTGCCAGTAGTATAACCGCGGGCTCCCGGGAGCAGTACTTC. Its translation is CASSITAGSREQYF.